This T cell receptor (beta chain) was retrieved from a study of blood T cell repertoires in COVID-19. For the study at large: Sample material is recorded as cDNA or gDNA derived from T cells, B-cell-depleted T cells, or PBMCs.

The J segment lost 2 bases and the V segment lost 4 bases, leaving 5 bases of the junction unmatched. CDR1 SNHLY and CDR2 FYNNEI come from the germline V gene. This CDR3 region has 15 residues. Profiling relied on immunoSEQ multiplex PCR, and the TCRdb table lists in-frame clones only, not all of them. The data hold about 250,000 clones, with about 84% observed a single time. The receptor was isolated from a woman aged 80 or over with acute or convalescent COVID-19. Specimen: peripheral blood. The V and J genes are TRBV2 and TRBJ2-7, with TRBD2 matching over 10 bases. CDR3 sequence: CASSVSGRAAYEQYF. CDR3 in DNA: TGTGCCAGCAGTGTCAGCGGGAGGGCCGCCTACGAGCAGTACTTC.